The sequence of this T cell receptor (beta chain) was determined in a study of OX40 agonist ivuxolimab in advanced cancers. Study results and caveats: Clonal expansion from baseline to week 6 occurred in both CD4+ and CD8+ T cells. Undetermined was the antigen specificity of the expanded peripheral T cells. It was also the case that some nonresponders had low normalized T-cell clonal expansion.

Baseline was the first blood sampling point, followed by cycle 4 day 1 and cycle 7 day 1. Germline lookup yields CDR1 LGHNA and CDR2 YSLEER. V dropped 4 bases and J dropped 2; count of bases not matched to a gene: 16. The CDR3 runs 18 residues. Some clones are missing from TCRdb's copy, which holds only in-frame ones; the method was immunoSEQ multiplex PCR. Seen here are approximately 80,000 clones, 90% to 95% observed once, and the top ten hold around 9.6%. Concerning this clone itself: Its cognate antigen is unknown.

The J gene is TRBJ2-5, the V gene TRBV4-3, with 7 bases fitting TRBD1. The TCR was taken from an adult with an advanced solid tumor such as melanoma, head and neck, liver or kidney cancer. Sample: CD4+ or CD8+ T cells sorted from blood, taken in a trial of the OX40 agonist ivuxolimab. The CDR3 protein is CASSPHLDYRGGQETQYF. CDR3 nucleotide sequence: TGCGCCAGCAGCCCTCACTTAGACTACAGGGGCGGTCAAGAGACCCAGTACTTC.